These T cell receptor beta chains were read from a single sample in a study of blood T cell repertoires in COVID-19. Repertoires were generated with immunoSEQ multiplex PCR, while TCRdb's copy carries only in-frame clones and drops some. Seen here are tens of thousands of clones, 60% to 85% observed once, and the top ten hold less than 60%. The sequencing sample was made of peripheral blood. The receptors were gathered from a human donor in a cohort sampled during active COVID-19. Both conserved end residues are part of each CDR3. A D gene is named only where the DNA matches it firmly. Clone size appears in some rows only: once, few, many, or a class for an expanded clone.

CASTSPRGSSYEQYF TGTGCCAGCACATCGCCCAGGGGGAGCTCCTACGAGCAGTACTTC . TRBJ2-7 TRBV28 TRBD1
CSVTTGATDTQYF TGCAGCGTTACGACAGGGGCGACAGATACGCAGTATTTT . TRBJ2-3 TRBV29-1 TRBD1
CASSLGGTGVGNEQFF TGCGCCAGCAGCTTAGGGGGGACAGGGGTTGGCAATGAGCAGTTCTTC few TRBJ2-1 TRBV5-1 TRBD1
CSAQGGAEAFF TGCAGTGCTCAGGGTGGAGCCGAAGCTTTCTTT . TRBJ1-1 TRBV20-1 .
CASSLLRYNEQFF TGTGCCAGCAGTTTACTCAGGTACAATGAGCAGTTCTTC . TRBJ2-1 TRBV12-3/TRBV12-4 .
CASSNPRGVHEQYF TGTGCCAGCAGTAATCCCCGGGGGGTCCACGAGCAGTACTTC . TRBJ2-7 TRBV6-5 TRBD2
CASSYRGTTNEKLFF TGTGCCAGCAGTTACCGGGGGACAACTAATGAAAAACTGTTTTTT . TRBJ1-4 TRBV9 .
CASSHTRLAGNNEQFF TGTGCCAGCTCACACACGAGACTAGCGGGAAACAATGAGCAGTTCTTC . TRBJ2-1 TRBV18 TRBD2
CASSEASQGVATNEKLFF TGTGCCAGCAGTGAAGCGAGTCAGGGGGTTGCAACTAATGAAAAACTGTTTTTT . TRBJ1-4 TRBV6-1 TRBD1
CASSPGHNTEAFF TGTGCCAGCAGCCCCGGACACAACACTGAAGCTTTCTTT once TRBJ1-1 TRBV5-6 .
CASSGGGGEQETQYF TGTGCCAGCAGCGGCGGAGGCGGGGAACAAGAGACCCAGTACTTC . TRBJ2-5 TRBV7-2 .
CASSLGAESYNEQFF TGTGCCAGCAGCTTGGGAGCGGAATCCTACAATGAGCAGTTCTTC once TRBJ2-1 TRBV11-2 .
CASSSGTGETQYF TGTGCCAGCAGCTCCGGGACTGGCGAGACCCAGTACTTC few TRBJ2-5 TRBV7-3 .
CASRLNPGLAGGGSYEQYF TGTGCCAGCAGATTAAATCCGGGACTAGCGGGAGGAGGGTCCTACGAGCAGTACTTC . TRBJ2-7 TRBV7-3 TRBD2
CASSRDNWGTEAFF TGTGCCAGCAGCCGGGACAATTGGGGCACTGAAGCTTTCTTT . TRBJ1-1 TRBV7-3 .
CASSKVGGGLDEQFF TGTGCCAGCAGCAAAGTTGGGGGAGGGCTCGATGAGCAGTTCTTC . TRBJ2-1 TRBV21-1 .
CASSSGLAGLNEQFF TGTGCCAGCAGCTCGGGACTAGCGGGACTCAATGAGCAGTTCTTC few TRBJ2-1 TRBV5-4 TRBD2
CASSRDRGYEQYF TGTGCCAGCAGCCGCGACAGGGGGTACGAGCAGTACTTC few TRBJ2-7 TRBV7-3 TRBD1
CAWTNLDSDRYEQYF TGTGCCTGGACAAACCTGGATAGCGACCGATACGAGCAGTACTTC . TRBJ2-7 TRBV30 .
CASSRGFLEYF TGTGCCAGCAGTCGGGGGTTTCTGGAGTACTTC . TRBJ2-7 TRBV2 .
CASSFAGSSYEQYF TGTGCCAGCAGCTTTGCTGGCAGCTCCTACGAGCAGTACTTC . TRBJ2-7 TRBV11-2 .
CASSQDEAGVTYEQYF TGCGCCAGCAGCCAAGATGAAGCGGGAGTGACCTACGAGCAGTACTTC . TRBJ2-7 TRBV4-3 TRBD2
CASSFGQASGANVLTF TGTGCCAGCAGCTTCGGACAGGCCTCTGGGGCCAACGTCCTGACTTTC once TRBJ2-6 TRBV5-4 TRBD1
CASSRVAGGKNTEAFF TGTGCCAGCTCACGGGTGGCAGGGGGGAAGAACACTGAAGCTTTCTTT few TRBJ1-1 TRBV18 TRBD1
CASSSGLAGGTSSYEQYF TGTGCCAGCAGCTCGGGACTAGCGGGAGGTACCAGCTCCTACGAGCAGTACTTC . TRBJ2-7 TRBV7-2 TRBD2
CASSVEAGSPLHF TGCGCCAGCAGCGTTGAGGCTGGTTCACCCCTCCACTTT . TRBJ1-6 TRBV5-1 .
CASSLRGGNSPLHF TGTGCCAGCAGCCTCCGGGGGGGGAATTCACCCCTCCACTTT few TRBJ1-6 TRBV9 .
CASRKGLAPTSTDTQYF TGTGCCAGCAGGAAAGGACTAGCGCCGACTAGCACAGATACGCAGTATTTT . TRBJ2-3 TRBV2 TRBD2
CASSKGGWTGELFF TGTGCCAGCAGTAAGGGAGGGTGGACCGGGGAGCTGTTTTTT . TRBJ2-2 TRBV27 TRBD2
CASSYSIYSYTQYF TGTGCCAGCAGTTACTCGATATACTCCTATACGCAGTATTTT . TRBJ2-3 TRBV6-6 .
CASSPLGVRVYGYTF TGCGCCAGCAGCCCCCTTGGTGTCAGGGTCTATGGCTACACCTTC . TRBJ1-2 TRBV5-1 .
CASSLETGREQYF TGCGCCAGCAGCTTGGAGACAGGGCGCGAGCAGTACTTC once TRBJ2-7 TRBV5-1 TRBD1
CASRVQGRVNEQFF TGTGCCAGCAGGGTCCAGGGCAGGGTCAATGAGCAGTTCTTC . TRBJ2-1 TRBV28 .
CASSLSRLAGVTGELFF TGTGCCAGCAGCTTGTCTCGTCTAGCGGGAGTTACCGGGGAGCTGTTTTTT . TRBJ2-2 TRBV5-5 TRBD2
CASSLALAGSNEQFF TGTGCCAGCAGCTTAGCACTAGCGGGAAGTAATGAGCAGTTCTTC few TRBJ2-1 TRBV7-6 TRBD2
CASTLSAWDTQYF TGTGCCAGCACCTTAAGCGCCTGGGATACGCAGTATTTT . TRBJ2-3 TRBV7-2 .